These 6 T cell receptor beta chains were all obtained from the same sample, sequenced in a study of T cell changes during pregnancy in multiple sclerosis. Sequenced by immunoSEQ multiplex PCR; TCRdb stores in-frame clones only, minus some. The sample lists roughly 86,000 clones; around 92% were seen once. The sequencing here drew on peripheral blood, taken in the first trimester of pregnancy. The source is a female donor with multiple sclerosis, enrolled in a pregnancy study.

On this clone itself: The same CDR3 is also encoded by other DNA sequences in this sample. The chain couples TRBV9 to TRBJ2-7, with unresolved D. Germline-derived CDR1 and CDR2 are SGDLS and YYNGEE. The CDR3 is 14 amino acids. Deletions cut 0 bases from V and 0 bases from J, with 7 bases between. The CDR3 spells CASSVVPSSYEQYF. CDR3 DNA sequence: TGTGCCAGCAGCGTAGTTCCGAGCTCCTACGAGCAGTACTTC.

The chain uses TRBV4-1 and TRBJ2-1, with D tentatively TRBD1 (6 bases). The CDR3 has 12 residues. V gave up 0 bases and J gave up 10 bases, with 7 bases separating them. Germline loops: CDR1 MGHRA, CDR2 YSYEKL. The DNA for the CDR3 is TGCGCCAGCAGCCAAGATGGGGGCGAGCAGTTCTTC. Protein sequence: CASSQDGGEQFF.

The rearrangement uses TRBV5-6 and TRBJ1-1; TRBD1 matches 9 bases. Germline-derived CDR1 and CDR2 are SGHDT and YYEEEE. There are 17 residues in the CDR3. Trimming cost V 7 bases and J 6 bases; bases outside gene matches: 19. The CDR3 sequence is CASGLSGQGIVEPEAFF. The CDR3 nucleotides are TGTGCCAGCGGGTTGTCCGGACAGGGGATCGTTGAACCTGAAGCTTTCTTT.

The genes are TRBV29-1 and TRBJ2-1, with no clear D. In germline, CDR1 is SQVTM, CDR2 ANQGSEA. CDR3 length: 14 amino acids. V was pared by 0 bases and J by 10 bases, with 16 bases between. The CDR3 protein is CSVEENARFREQFF. In nucleotides, the CDR3 is TGCAGCGTTGAAGAAAACGCGAGGTTCCGGGAGCAGTTCTTC.

The V and J genes are TRBV15 and TRBJ2-6; TRBD1 agrees at 9 bases. V lost 3 bases, J lost 0 bases, and 6 bases stayed unmatched. Germline CDR1 and CDR2: LNHNV and YYDKDF (reference sequence). The CDR3 loop spans 18 amino acids. CDR3: CATSSWDRVTSGANVLTF. The CDR3 region has the DNA TGTGCCACCAGCAGCTGGGACAGGGTCACCTCTGGGGCCAACGTCCTGACTTTC.

The chain uses TRBV6-5 and TRBJ2-1; a possible D gene is TRBD2 (5 bases). CDR3 size: 13 residues. Germline CDR1 MNHEY, CDR2 SVGAGI. V lost 2 bases, J lost 10 bases, and 12 bases lay in between. The CDR3 sequence is CASSYGAAEEQFF. The CDR3 nucleotides read TGTGCCAGCAGTTACGGAGCGGCCGAAGAGCAGTTCTTC.